These 23 T cell receptor beta chains came from one sample sequenced in a study of blood T cell repertoires in COVID-19 (dated by TCRdb to the early 2020s). To prepare the library, the immunoSEQ multiplex PCR assay was applied. The clones in this table, taken by TCRdb from immuneACCESS, are in-frame only. Not every clone is retained; where verified, under half of the shortfall comes from an unresolved V gene, and the cause of the rest is unknown. This sample has a few hundred thousand clones in its table, and 75% to 90% of those were observed once. The ten largest account for more than 9.5% of the sample. Sample: peripheral blood. These receptors all come from a woman in her 70s with acute or convalescent COVID-19.

The chain joins TRBV30 to TRBJ1-2; TRBD1 is a possible D gene (5 bases). The CDR3 spans 13 residues. Trimming pared 7 bases from V and 7 bases from J, leaving 19 bases between. Germline-derived CDR1 and CDR2 are GTSNPN and SVGIG (reference sequence). In DNA, the CDR3 is TGTGCCTTCGGGCAGGGTACGGCGGCTGGCTACACCTTC. Translating it yields CAFGQGTAAGYTF.

The gene calls are TRBV6-2 or TRBV6-3 and TRBJ2-4; perhaps TRBD2 as D (6 bases). The V gene's germline CDR1 is MNHEY and CDR2 SVGEGT. The CDR3 runs to 15 residues. V lost 0 bases and J lost 9, with 15 bases in between. CDR3 residues: CASSYSRGWGSIQYF. Here the CDR3 DNA reads TGTGCCAGCAGTTACTCCCGGGGGTGGGGGAGCATTCAGTACTTC.

The chain carries TRBV18 and TRBJ1-1; D not resolved. With 3 bases removed from V and 0 bases from J, the gap between germline ends came to 14 bases. The germline V gene encodes CDR1 KGHSH and CDR2 LQKENI. This CDR3 region has 16 residues. The CDR3 DNA reads as TGTGCCAGCTCACCGGGCCCGCGAGGGATGAACACTGAAGCTTTCTTT. Protein sequence: CASSPGPRGMNTEAFF.

The V gene is TRBV3-1 (or the pseudogene TRBV3-2), the J gene TRBJ2-7; TRBD2 aligns across 9 bases. Germline-derived CDR1 and CDR2 are LGHDT and YNNKEL (reference sequence). The CDR3 length is 16 residues. Losses at the gene ends were 3 bases for V and 4 bases for J; bases not matched to a gene: 10. CDR3 region: CASSQVGAGGQYEQYF. CDR3 DNA: TGTGCCAGCAGCCAGGTCGGGGCGGGGGGGCAATACGAGCAGTACTTC.

J is TRBJ2-3 and V is TRBV7-9, with 10 bases that match TRBD2. Trimming took 4 bases from V and 5 from J; bases not matched to a gene: 12. The CDR3 consists of 17 residues. CDR1 SEHNR and CDR2 FQNEAQ come from the germline V gene (reference sequence). DNA for the CDR3: TGTGCCAGCAGCTCCCCTCCTTCTAGCGGGGGCGAAGATACGCAGTATTTT. Translation: CASSSPPSSGGEDTQYF.

This rearrangement joins TRBV5-1 to TRBJ1-2; the match to TRBD1 covers 12 bases. Unmatched junction bases numbered 10, after V lost 4 bases and J lost 6 bases. This CDR3 comprises 16 residues. Germline V gene sequence: CDR1 SGHRS, CDR2 YFSETQ. The CDR3 bases are TGCGCCAGCAGCCCTACCGGGACAGGGGGCGCCCATGGCTACACCTTC. Amino acids: CASSPTGTGGAHGYTF.

The chain joins TRBV5-4 to TRBJ1-2; the D gene is possibly TRBD1 (6 bases). Trimming pared 1 base from V and 8 bases from J, leaving 15 bases between. The CDR3 totals 14 residues. The germline gives CDR1 SGHNT, CDR2 YYREEE (reference sequence). The CDR3 is CASSLSGGATGYTF. The CDR3 DNA reads TGTGCCAGCAGCTTGTCTGGGGGCGCGACCGGCTACACCTTC.

The gene calls are TRBV19 and TRBJ1-1; tentative D call: TRBD1 (5 bases). Germline V CDR1 and CDR2: LNHDA, SQIVND (reference sequence). V gave up 1 base and J gave up 5 bases, with 11 bases separating them. This CDR3 has 14 amino acids. Here the CDR3 reads CASSIVGVWTEAFF. The CDR3, as DNA: TGTGCCAGTAGTATAGTAGGGGTTTGGACTGAAGCTTTCTTT.

The chain uses TRBV6-2 or TRBV6-3 and TRBJ2-5; 7 bases line up with TRBD2. The CDR3 sequence is 14 residues long. CDR1 is MNHEY, CDR2 SVGEGT, per germline. Trimming at V came to 6 bases and at J to 1 base, leaving 5 bases not matched to a gene. CDR3 nucleotides: TGTGCCAGCAGCCTCGGGGGGACCCAAGAGACCCAGTACTTC. This translates into CASSLGGTQETQYF.

The V gene is TRBV6-5, the J gene TRBJ2-1; TRBD1 might be the D (6 bases). The V gene's germline CDR1 is MNHEY and CDR2 SVGAGI. Trimming removed 7 bases at V and 8 bases at J, with 21 bases between. CDR3 size: 15 residues. The DNA for the CDR3 is TGTGCCAGCACTAAAGGGGGACACCTTGGCGATGAGCAGTTCTTC. It is translated as CASTKGGHLGDEQFF.

The chain links TRBV3-1 (or the pseudogene TRBV3-2) to TRBJ1-2; D is perhaps TRBD1 (6 bases). Germline loops: CDR1 LGHDT, CDR2 YNNKEL (reference sequence). The CDR3 runs 14 residues. V gave up 6 bases and J gave up 7 bases, with 18 bases separating them. CDR3 in DNA: TGTGCCAGCAGTTTCGGACAGCAACCCCTTGGCTACACCTTC. The encoded protein is CASSFGQQPLGYTF.

This clone was recorded a few times. CDR3 DNA sequence: TGCAGCGCTTTAGGTACTATGTTGAACACTGAAGCTTTCTTT. Encoded protein: CSALGTMLNTEAFF. The genes are TRBV29-1 and TRBJ1-1, with D hard to call. This CDR3 region has 14 residues. V dropped 7 bases and J dropped 0 bases, with 15 bases sitting between them. Germline CDR1 reads SQVTM; CDR2 reads ANQGSEA.

The V and J genes are TRBV30 and TRBJ2-5, with 9 bases fitting TRBD2. The CDR3 sequence is 12 residues long. V was clipped by 4 bases and J by 7 bases; unmatched bases: 4. Germline V gene lookup returns CDR1 GTSNPN and CDR2 SVGIG (reference sequence). In DNA form, the CDR3 reads TGTGCCTGGACTGCTAGCGGGGCGACCCAGTACTTC. Translating gives CAWTASGATQYF.

The V call is TRBV5-1, the J call TRBJ2-1; D is unresolved. Germline assignment: CDR1 SGHRS and CDR2 YFSETQ. Trimming removed 4 bases from V and 4 bases from J, with 15 bases in between. The CDR3 has 15 amino acids. The CDR3 DNA reads TGCGCCAGCAGCCAGGCATACCGGTCGTACAATGAGCAGTTCTTC. The encoded protein is CASSQAYRSYNEQFF.

The V and J genes are TRBV5-6 and TRBJ2-7; the match to TRBD1 covers 8 bases. CDR1 and CDR2 from the germline V gene are SGHDT and YYEEEE. The CDR3 sequence is 12 residues long. Trimming cost V 4 bases and J 6 bases; bases outside gene matches: 3. The DNA for the CDR3 is TGTGCCAGCAGCCTGACAGGGGTCGAGCAGTACTTC. It is translated as CASSLTGVEQYF.

The chain recombines TRBV5-6 with TRBJ2-5; the D is unclear. This CDR3 comprises 13 residues. V lost 0 bases, J lost 9 bases, and 12 bases lay in between. Germline lookup yields CDR1 SGHDT and CDR2 YYEEEE. For the CDR3, the DNA is TGTGCCAGCAGCTTGGTTGCCAGGTTACCCCAGTACTTC. Its protein product is CASSLVARLPQYF.

The chain recombines TRBV23-1 with TRBJ1-4; 7 bases are shared with TRBD1. Being an ORF, TRBV23-1 has a function that is uncertain. Trimming removed 8 bases from V and 3 bases from J; junction bases left unmatched: 6. This CDR3 is built from 14 residues. CDR3 region: CASFSGTANEKLFF. CDR3 sequence (DNA): TGCGCCAGCTTCTCCGGGACAGCTAATGAAAAACTGTTTTTT.

The V and J genes are TRBV5-1 and TRBJ1-1; no clear D gene. The CDR3 is 16 residues long. V was trimmed by 0 bases and J by 10 bases, leaving 22 bases between them. Germline loops: CDR1 SGHRS, CDR2 YFSETQ. CDR3 in amino acids: CASSLAYAGVKSAAFF. In nucleotides, the CDR3 is TGCGCCAGCAGCTTGGCTTATGCGGGAGTTAAATCGGCAGCTTTCTTT.

V is TRBV3-1 (or the pseudogene TRBV3-2) and J is TRBJ1-3, with D possibly TRBD1 on 6 matching bases. This CDR3 is built from 16 residues. The germline gives CDR1 LGHDT, CDR2 YNNKEL (reference sequence). Trimming left V 6 bases short and J 0 bases short, with 15 bases between. The CDR3 DNA reads TGTGCCAGCAGAAGAGGACAGTTTGGCTCTGGAAACACCATATATTTT. It specifies CASRRGQFGSGNTIYF.

This clone was observed a handful of times. V and J are TRBV24-1 and TRBJ2-3, with TRBD2 as a possible D gene (6 bases). Germline CDR1 and CDR2: KGHDR and SFDVKD. Trimming took 6 bases from V and 3 from J, leaving 18 bases between them. There are 16 residues in the CDR3. CDR3 DNA: TGTGCCACCAGTCCAGCCGGTGGGGGGAAAACAGATACGCAGTATTTT. Protein product: CATSPAGGGKTDTQYF.

This rearrangement joins TRBV7-8 to TRBJ2-7, with a weak D call TRBD1 (5 bases). Trimming took 6 bases from V and 1 from J, leaving 7 bases between them. Germline V CDR1 and CDR2: SGHVS, FQNEAQ. The CDR3 runs to 12 residues. The CDR3 loop is CASSRGSYEQYF. As DNA, the CDR3 is TGTGCCAGCAGTAGGGGTTCCTACGAGCAGTACTTC.

Comment on this clone: A read error may produce the germline difference seen at one junction end. V is TRBV11-2 and J is TRBJ2-4, with D possibly matching TRBD1 (5 bases). The CDR3 runs to 12 residues. Germline lookup yields CDR1 SGHAT and CDR2 FQNNGV. The CDR3 DNA is TGTGCCAGCAGCTTAGATGGGGCCCGAGGCGTATTC. Protein sequence: CASSLDGARGVF. Supplemented by reference TRBV11-2 and TRBJ2-4, the full variable domain reads EAGVAQSPRYKIIEKRQSVAFWCNPISGHATLYWYQQILGQGPKLLIQFQNNGVVDDSQLPKDRFSAERLKGVDSTLKIQPAKLEDSAVYLCASSLDGARGVFGAGTRLSVL.

This clone was observed a single time. The genes are TRBV2 and TRBJ1-1; D is undetermined. Germline V lookup: CDR1 SNHLY, CDR2 FYNNEI. The CDR3 totals 15 residues. The V end was cut by 6 bases, the J end by 2 bases, with 16 bases between. This chain's CDR3 is CASRAQQSYNTEAFF. The CDR3 bases are TGTGCCAGCAGAGCCCAACAGAGCTACAACACTGAAGCTTTCTTT. Full variable domain (remainder filled in from reference TRBV2 and TRBJ1-1): EPEVTQTPSHQVTQMGQEVILRCVPISNHLYFYWYRQILGQKVEFLVSFYNNEISEKSEIFDDQFSVERPDGSNFTLKIRSTKLEDSAMYFCASRAQQSYNTEAFFGQGTRLTVV.